This T cell receptor (beta chain) was recovered during a study of T cells in Graves' hyperthyroidism and ophthalmopathy (dated by TCRdb to about 2019). The study in broad terms: Peripheral blood samples were taken at the time of initial diagnosis, prior to any treatment. To identify distinguishing TCR V-J signatures, a discovery cohort of 100 patients was used, comprising approximately 40 with Graves' ophthalmopathy and some 60 with stable Graves' hyperthyroidism. Prospective prediction of ophthalmopathy was tested in an independent validation cohort consisting of roughly 19 hyperthyroidism patients and 15 to 17 patients who later progressed to ophthalmopathy. The roughly 90 discovery patients were divided at random into training and test sets in a 7:3 ratio. Thyroid tissue and blood T-cell repertoires from about six Graves' hyperthyroidism patients were also compared in the study. Following sampling, methimazole starting at 30 mg daily was given to hyperthyroidism patients, and high-dose intravenous methylprednisolone was given to ophthalmopathy patients. The paper reports TCR Vbeta CDR3 sequencing of 130 to 150 peripheral blood samples: around 45 ophthalmopathy, fewer than 80 hyperthyroidism and about 17 progressor patients.

Findings and caveats that apply to the study as a whole: Most expanded thyroid clonotypes (frequency above 0.001) were also detected in blood, suggesting blood repertoires may reflect thyroid immune responses. In validation, the model predicted progression to ophthalmopathy a median of about 5.9 months before onset, with about 71% sensitivity and around 76% specificity. No statistical method was used to set the sample size in advance, and investigators knew the group allocation. A model built on a 13 V-J signature distinguished ophthalmopathy from stable hyperthyroidism, reaching about 88% sensitivity and 81.08% specificity in cross-validation and 80%/75% in testing.

This clonotype came up once. Its antigen target is currently unknown. The record has no base qualities; no much larger clone is one base away. Single-read evidence is weak. Stable Graves' hyperthyroidism was defined as no progression to ophthalmopathy during 18 months of follow-up. Hyperthyroidism patients were newly diagnosed, had a disease duration of under 2 months, and were aged 18 to 65 years. Patients with uncontrolled infections, other autoimmune diseases, pregnancy or lactation were excluded. Diagnoses relied on clinical symptoms, serum thyroxine and TRAb, thyroid ultrasound and orbital computed tomography. Ficoll-Paque density gradient centrifugation was used to isolate PBMCs from approximately 10 ml of fresh peripheral blood. Total RNA was extracted with Trizol reagent, and quality was checked on an Agilent 2100 Bioanalyzer. The TCR beta CDR3 regions were amplified from RNA transcripts. The TCR CDR3 was subjected to a first round of RT-PCR using the HTBI primer set and the Qiagen OneStep RT-PCR kit. A second multiplex PCR round built the libraries, followed by size selection and purification. The libraries were sequenced on an Illumina HiSeq2000 using paired-end 100 bp reads. Per the source publication's procedure: SOAPnuke was used to process the raw data, throwing out any read that contained adapters or uncalled bases, had a mean Phred below 15, or lacked an exact constant-primer or identifier match. High-quality paired reads were merged with COPE v1.2.5, and unique nucleotide sequences were defined as clonotypes. MiTCR v1.1 was used to align clonotypes to the IMGT TRBV, TRBD and TRBJ reference segments. The analysis included only V-J combinations with a frequency above 0.0001, which together covered more than 98% of the repertoires. The TCS score was defined as the ratio of F50 (clonal expansion) to E x V (chaos), calculated using BLOSUM62-based TCRdist between CDR3 peptides within each V-J. Welch's t-statistics and random forest reduced around 520 V-J features to roughly 13, which were used in a naive Bayes classifier (R e1071). Starting from the raw public reads, TCRdb applied fastp trimming at Q25, assembled clones with MiXCR and retained in-frame beta chains. A single entry per CDR3 protein holds the most common genes and DNA from its merged rows. It is TCRdb's table, rather than the study itself, that gives the V and J calls and clone size. This sample lists under 450,000 distinct CDR3 sequences; more than 15% were detected once. The ten largest clones take up roughly 13% of the sample.

According to the germline V gene, CDR1 reads SNHLY and CDR2 reads FYNNEI. Relative to germline, V is missing 5 bases and J is missing 2 bases, with 12 bases of the junction outside any gene match. The CDR3 spans 18 residues, from the cysteine through the phenylalanine. Of the read, only the CDR3 DNA is kept; its 54 bases are in frame from base 1. Sequenced: blood. The V and J segments used are TRBV2 and TRBJ2-5; TRBD2 lines up with 12 middle nucleotides. The clonotype comes from a woman under 30 with Graves' hyperthyroidism. The DNA reads TGTGCCAGCAGTACTCGGACTAGCGGGGAGTCCGTTCAAGAGACCCAGTACTTC. The resulting protein is CASSTRTSGESVQETQYF. When the CDR3 is completed using the reference TRBV2 and TRBJ2-5 genes on either side, the full variable domain is EPEVTQTPSHQVTQMGQEVILRCVPISNHLYFYWYRQILGQKVEFLVSFYNNEISEKSEIFDDQFSVERPDGSNFTLKIRSTKLEDSAMYFCASSTRTSGESVQETQYFGPGTRLLVL.